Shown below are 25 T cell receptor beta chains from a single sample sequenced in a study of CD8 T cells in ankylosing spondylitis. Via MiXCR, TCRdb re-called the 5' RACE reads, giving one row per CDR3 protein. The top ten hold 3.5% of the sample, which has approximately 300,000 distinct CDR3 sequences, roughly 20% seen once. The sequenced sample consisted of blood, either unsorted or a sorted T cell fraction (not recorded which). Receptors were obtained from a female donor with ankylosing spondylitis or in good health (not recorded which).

The CDR3 region has the DNA TGCAGTGCTAGCGGGGGGAAAAACTACAATGAGCAGTTCTTC. It translates to CSASGGKNYNEQFF. This chain links TRBV20-1 with TRBJ2-1; 7 nucleotides match TRBD2. The CDR3 has 14 amino acids. Germline loops: CDR1 DFQATT, CDR2 SNEGSKA (reference sequence). The ends lost 3 bases at V and 3 bases at J; junction bases unmatched: 5.

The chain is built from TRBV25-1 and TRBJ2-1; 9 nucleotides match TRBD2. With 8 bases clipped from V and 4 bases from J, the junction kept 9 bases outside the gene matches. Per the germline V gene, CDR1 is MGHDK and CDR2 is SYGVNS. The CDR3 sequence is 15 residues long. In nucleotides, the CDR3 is TGTGCCAGCCTCTCAGCGGGAGGATCTTACAATGAGCAGTTCTTC. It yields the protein CASLSAGGSYNEQFF.

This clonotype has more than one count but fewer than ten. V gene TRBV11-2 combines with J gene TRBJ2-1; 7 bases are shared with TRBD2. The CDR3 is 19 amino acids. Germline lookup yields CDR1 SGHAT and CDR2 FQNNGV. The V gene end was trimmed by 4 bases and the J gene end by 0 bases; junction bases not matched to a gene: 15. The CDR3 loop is CASSSTGGSLLHSYNEQFF. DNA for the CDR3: TGTGCCAGCAGCTCCACCGGCGGGAGTCTCCTTCACTCCTACAATGAGCAGTTCTTC.

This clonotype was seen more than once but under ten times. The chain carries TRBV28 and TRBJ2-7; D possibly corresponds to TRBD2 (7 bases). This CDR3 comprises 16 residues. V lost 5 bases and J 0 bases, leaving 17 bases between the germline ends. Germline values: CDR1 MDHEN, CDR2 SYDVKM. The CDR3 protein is CASSPPGGVSSYEQYF. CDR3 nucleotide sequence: TGTGCCAGCAGTCCGCCGGGGGGCGTAAGCTCCTACGAGCAGTACTTC. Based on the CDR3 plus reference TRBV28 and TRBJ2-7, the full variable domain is DVKVTQSSRYLVKRTGEKVFLECVQDMDHENMFWYRQDPGLGLRLIYFSYDVKMKEKGDIPEGYSVSREKKERFSLILESASTNQTSMYLCASSPPGGVSSYEQYFGPGTRLTVT.

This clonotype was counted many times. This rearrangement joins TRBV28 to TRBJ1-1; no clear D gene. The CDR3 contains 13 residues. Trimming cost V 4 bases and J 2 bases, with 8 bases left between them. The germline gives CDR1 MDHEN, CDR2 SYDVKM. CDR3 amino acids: CASSSRLNTEAFF. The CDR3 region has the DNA TGTGCCAGCAGTTCCAGGCTCAACACTGAAGCTTTCTTT. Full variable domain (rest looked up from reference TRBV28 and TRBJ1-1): DVKVTQSSRYLVKRTGEKVFLECVQDMDHENMFWYRQDPGLGLRLIYFSYDVKMKEKGDIPEGYSVSREKKERFSLILESASTNQTSMYLCASSSRLNTEAFFGQGTRLTVV.

CDR3 region: CASSLGGLGTGRNEQFF. In DNA form, the CDR3 reads TGCGCCAGCAGCTTGGGCGGGTTGGGGACTGGAAGAAATGAGCAGTTCTTC. The chain joins TRBV5-1 to TRBJ2-1, with D possibly being TRBD2 (6 bases). Trimming cost V 0 bases and J 7 bases, with 20 bases left between them. This CDR3 has 17 amino acids. The germline V gene has CDR1 SGHRS and CDR2 YFSETQ.

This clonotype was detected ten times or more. CDR3 protein: CAIGTGVSYGYTF. In DNA, the CDR3 is TGTGCCATCGGGACAGGGGTTTCCTATGGCTACACCTTC. This chain uses TRBV10-3 with TRBJ1-2; 10 nucleotides match TRBD1. Germline V CDR1 and CDR2: ENHRY, SYGVKD. This CDR3 region has 13 residues. V was pared by 8 bases and J by 4 bases, with 4 bases of the junction left unmatched.

The CDR3 DNA is TGTGCCTGGAGTGACCCCCCCGTCCGGTACGAGCAGTACTTC. Translation gives CAWSDPPVRYEQYF. V usage is TRBV30 and J usage is TRBJ2-7; no definite D call. Germline assignment: CDR1 GTSNPN and CDR2 SVGIG (reference sequence). This CDR3 is built from 14 residues. V dropped 1 base and J dropped 4 bases, with 14 bases sitting between them.

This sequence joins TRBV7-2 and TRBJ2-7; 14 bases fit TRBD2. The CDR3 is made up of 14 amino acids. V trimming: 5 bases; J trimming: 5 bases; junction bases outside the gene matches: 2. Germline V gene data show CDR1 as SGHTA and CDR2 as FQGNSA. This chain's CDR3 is CASSGTSGSDEQYF. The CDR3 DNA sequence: TGTGCCAGCAGCGGGACTAGCGGGAGTGACGAGCAGTACTTC.

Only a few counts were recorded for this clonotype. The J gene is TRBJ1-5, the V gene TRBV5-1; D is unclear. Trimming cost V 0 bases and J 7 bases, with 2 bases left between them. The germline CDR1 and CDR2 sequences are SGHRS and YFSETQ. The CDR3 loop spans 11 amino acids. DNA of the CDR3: TGCGCCAGCAGCTTGGAACAGCCCCAGCATTTT. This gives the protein CASSLEQPQHF.

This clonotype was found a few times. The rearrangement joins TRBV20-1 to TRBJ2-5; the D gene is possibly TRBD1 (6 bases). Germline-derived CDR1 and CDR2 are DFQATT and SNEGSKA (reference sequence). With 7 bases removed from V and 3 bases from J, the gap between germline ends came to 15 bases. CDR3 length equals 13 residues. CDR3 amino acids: CSVQQGPKETQYF. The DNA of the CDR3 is TGCAGTGTCCAACAGGGACCCAAAGAGACCCAGTACTTC.

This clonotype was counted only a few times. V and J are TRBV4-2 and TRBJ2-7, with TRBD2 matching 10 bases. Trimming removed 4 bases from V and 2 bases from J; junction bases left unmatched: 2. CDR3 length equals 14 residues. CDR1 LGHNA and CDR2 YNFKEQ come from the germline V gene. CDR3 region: CASSLSGRTYEQYF. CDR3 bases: TGTGCCAGCAGCCTTAGCGGGAGGACCTACGAGCAGTACTTC.

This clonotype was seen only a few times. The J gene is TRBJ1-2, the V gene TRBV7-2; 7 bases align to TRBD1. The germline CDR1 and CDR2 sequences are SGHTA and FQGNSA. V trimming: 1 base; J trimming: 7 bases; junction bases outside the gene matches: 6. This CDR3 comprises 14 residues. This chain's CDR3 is CASSLVGQAFGYTF. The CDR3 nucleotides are TGTGCCAGCAGCTTAGTTGGACAGGCCTTTGGCTACACCTTC.

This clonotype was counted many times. In DNA form, the CDR3 reads TGCAGCGTCCCCTCCAGCGGGAGGACCAGCTCCTACAATGAGCAGTTCTTC. It translates to CSVPSSGRTSSYNEQFF. The chain uses TRBV29-1 and TRBJ2-1; 9 bases align to TRBD2. Unmatched junction bases numbered 12, after V lost 6 bases and J lost 0 bases. The CDR3 covers 17 residues. Germline CDR1 is SQVTM and CDR2 is ANQGSEA.

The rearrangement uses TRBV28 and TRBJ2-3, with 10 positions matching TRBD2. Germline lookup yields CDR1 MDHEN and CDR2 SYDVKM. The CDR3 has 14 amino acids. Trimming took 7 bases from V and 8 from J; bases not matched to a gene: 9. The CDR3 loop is CASTSSGSQVTQYF. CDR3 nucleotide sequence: TGTGCCAGCACCTCTAGCGGGAGCCAGGTTACGCAGTATTTT.

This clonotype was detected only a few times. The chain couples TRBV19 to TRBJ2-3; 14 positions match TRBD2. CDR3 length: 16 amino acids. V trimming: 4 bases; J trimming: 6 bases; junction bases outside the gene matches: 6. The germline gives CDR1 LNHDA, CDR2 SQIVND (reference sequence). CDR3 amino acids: CASSNPGLAGDDTQYF. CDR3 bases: TGTGCCAGTAGTAATCCGGGACTAGCGGGAGACGATACGCAGTATTTT.

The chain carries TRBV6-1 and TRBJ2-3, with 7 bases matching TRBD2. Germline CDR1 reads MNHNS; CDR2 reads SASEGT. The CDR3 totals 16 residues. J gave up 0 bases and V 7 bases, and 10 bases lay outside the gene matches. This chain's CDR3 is CASTRGGSASTDTQYF. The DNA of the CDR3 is TGTGCCAGCACGCGGGGCGGGAGTGCTAGCACAGATACGCAGTATTTT.

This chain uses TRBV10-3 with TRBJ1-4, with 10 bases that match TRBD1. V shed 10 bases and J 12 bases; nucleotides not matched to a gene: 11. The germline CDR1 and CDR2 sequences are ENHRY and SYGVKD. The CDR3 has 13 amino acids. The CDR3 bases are TGTGCCACCACCCGGGACAGGGGCGAGGAACTGTTTTTT. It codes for CATTRDRGEELFF.

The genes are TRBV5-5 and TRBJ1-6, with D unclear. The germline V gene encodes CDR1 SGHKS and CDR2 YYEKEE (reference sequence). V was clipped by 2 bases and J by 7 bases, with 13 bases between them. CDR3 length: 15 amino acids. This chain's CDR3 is CASSLDGIRNSPLHF. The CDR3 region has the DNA TGTGCCAGCAGCTTAGACGGGATTCGAAATTCACCCCTCCACTTT.

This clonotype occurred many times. The CDR3, as DNA: TGTGCCAGCAGTTTTAACGGGTACGAGCAGTACTTC. This gives the protein CASSFNGYEQYF. V is TRBV12-3 or TRBV12-4 and J is TRBJ2-7; no clear D. V gave up 3 bases and J gave up 4 bases, with 7 bases separating them. The length of the CDR3 is 12 residues.

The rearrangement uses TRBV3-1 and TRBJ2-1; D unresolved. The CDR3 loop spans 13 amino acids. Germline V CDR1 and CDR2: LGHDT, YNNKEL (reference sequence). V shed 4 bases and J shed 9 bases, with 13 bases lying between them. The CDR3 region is CASSPLRLREQFF. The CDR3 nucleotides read TGTGCCAGCAGCCCATTGAGGCTCCGTGAGCAGTTCTTC.

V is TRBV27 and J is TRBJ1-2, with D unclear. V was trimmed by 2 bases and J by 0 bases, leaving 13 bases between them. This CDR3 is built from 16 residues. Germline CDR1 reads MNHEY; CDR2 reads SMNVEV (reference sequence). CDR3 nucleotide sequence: TGTGCCAGCAGTTTAAGGATGGGAGTAGCTAACTATGGCTACACCTTC. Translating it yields CASSLRMGVANYGYTF.

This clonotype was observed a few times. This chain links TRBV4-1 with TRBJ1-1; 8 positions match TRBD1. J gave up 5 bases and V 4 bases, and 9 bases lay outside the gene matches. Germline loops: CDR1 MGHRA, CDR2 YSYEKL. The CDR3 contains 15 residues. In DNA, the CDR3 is TGCGCCAGCAGCCGCATGGACAGGGAAAATACTGAAGCTTTCTTT. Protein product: CASSRMDRENTEAFF.

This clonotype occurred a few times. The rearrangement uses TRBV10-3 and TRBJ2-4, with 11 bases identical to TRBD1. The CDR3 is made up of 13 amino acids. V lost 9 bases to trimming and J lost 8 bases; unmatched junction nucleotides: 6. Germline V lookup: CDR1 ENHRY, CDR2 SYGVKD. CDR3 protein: CAINPGQGDIQYF. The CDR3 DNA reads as TGTGCCATAAACCCGGGACAGGGGGACATTCAGTACTTC.

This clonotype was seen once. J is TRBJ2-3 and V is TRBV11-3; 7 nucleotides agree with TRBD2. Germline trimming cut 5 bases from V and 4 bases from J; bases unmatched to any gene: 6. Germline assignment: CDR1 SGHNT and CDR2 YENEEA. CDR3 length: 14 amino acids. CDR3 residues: CASSRGGVADTQYF. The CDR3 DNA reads TGTGCCAGCAGCCGGGGAGGGGTGGCAGATACGCAGTATTTT. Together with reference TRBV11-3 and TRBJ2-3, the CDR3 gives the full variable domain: EAGVVQSPRYKIIEKKQPVAFWCNPISGHNTLYWYLQNLGQGPELLIRYENEEAVDDSQLPKDRFSAERLKGVDSTLKIQPAELGDSAVYLCASSRGGVADTQYFGPGTRLTVL.